This T cell receptor (beta chain) stems from a study of regulatory T cells in long-lasting Graves disease. Building the TCR beta libraries relied on iRepertoire HTBI primers, and CDR3 regions underwent Arm-PCR. From the multiplex PCR reads, TCRdb called clonotypes with MiXCR, one entry per CDR3 protein. The sample has 680,000 or so distinct CDR3 sequences; 15% to 20% are singletons. V was shortened by 1 base and J by 2 bases, with 9 bases between the two germline ends. CDR1 SGHAT and CDR2 FQNNGV come from the germline V gene. The length of the CDR3 is 15 residues. Time point here: newly diagnosed GD, antithyroid drugs for less than 3 months. RNA isolated from PBMCs was used to make the TCR library. Ten or more counts support this clonotype. The same sample was also used in a study of T cells in Graves' hyperthyroidism and ophthalmopathy.

This sample comprised peripheral blood mononuclear cells (PBMCs), obtained at new diagnosis, from a patient treated with antithyroid drugs. The V and J genes are TRBV11-2 and TRBJ2-1; the D gene is possibly TRBD1 (5 bases). This clonotype was sampled from a woman between 25 and 40 years old with Graves disease. CDR3 residues: CASSLVGDPYNEQFF. The CDR3 nucleotides read TGTGCCAGCAGCTTAGTAGGGGATCCCTACAATGAGCAGTTCTTC. The variable domain in full, completed from reference TRBV11-2 and TRBJ2-1, reads EAGVAQSPRYKIIEKRQSVAFWCNPISGHATLYWYQQILGQGPKLLIQFQNNGVVDDSQLPKDRFSAERLKGVDSTLKIQPAKLEDSAVYLCASSLVGDPYNEQFFGPGTRLTVL.